One sample yielded the 2 T cell receptor beta chains listed below, sequenced in a study of T cell responses to AZD1222 COVID-19 vaccine. This table comes from immunoSEQ multiplex PCR, and its TCRdb copy is limited to in-frame clones, with some not included. The table includes about 140,000 clones, roughly nine tenths detected once. The source material was peripheral blood, sampled 28 days after the second dose of the MenACWY control vaccine. These receptors were obtained from an adult who received the MenACWY meningococcal vaccine as a control.

DNA for the CDR3: TGTGCCAGCAGTTTAGTTAGGGCCAATCAGCCCCAGCATTTT. This codes for CASSLVRANQPQHF. The chain links TRBV28 to TRBJ1-5; D unclear. V was clipped by 2 bases and J by 3 bases, with 8 bases between them. CDR1 MDHEN and CDR2 SYDVKM come from the germline V gene. The CDR3 sequence is 14 residues long.

The rearrangement links TRBV6-5 to TRBJ2-2; D might be TRBD2 (5 bases). Trimming pared 6 bases from V and 3 bases from J, leaving 11 bases between. This CDR3 spans 14 amino acids. CDR1 and CDR2 from the germline V gene are MNHEY and SVGAGI. The CDR3 coding sequence is TGTGCCAGCAGGGACGGGGATTACACCGGGGAGCTGTTTTTT. Translating gives CASRDGDYTGELFF.